Detailed here is one TCR beta chain. Its antigen is unidentified. The study ran its PCR with 60 Vbeta and 13 Jbeta primers. The data were produced by immunoSEQ multiplex PCR, yet TCRdb's version contains in-frame clones alone and is incomplete. The repertoire holds roughly 170,000 clones, with 75% to 85% as singletons. Per germline, CDR1 SEHNR and CDR2 FQNEAQ (reference sequence). This CDR3 contains 13 residues. V was pared by 4 bases and J by 3 bases, with 9 bases between. These data come from a study of cytomegalovirus exposure and HLA in healthy donors. General observations from the study: Per a later analysis, about 15,000 TCR beta sequences showed association with HLA alleles at 0.05 false discovery rate. Most TCR sequences were seen very rarely across donors, but some public TCRs occurred in many. Certain indistinguishable V segments, among them TRBV6-2 and TRBV6-3, were excluded.

Each donor was healthy, and each was a bone marrow donor. Sequencing was carried out using PBMCs. This sequence was found in a woman in her 30s in good health and CMV-seronegative. The V and J genes are TRBV7-9 and TRBJ2-5; D gene unclear. The CDR3 region is CASSSNTKETQYF. Here the CDR3 DNA reads TGTGCCAGCAGCTCAAATACTAAAGAGACCCAGTACTTC.